The entry that follows covers one T cell receptor (beta chain) sequence. Its antigen remains unknown. The CDR3 length is 13 residues. Germline V CDR1 and CDR2: SNHLY, FYNNEI. Trimming left V 10 bases short and J 1 base short, with 13 bases between. Researchers ran the PCR with 60 Vbeta and 13 Jbeta primers. Using immunoSEQ multiplex PCR, the repertoire was profiled, and TCRdb retains in-frame clones only, with some absent. The sample lists 140,000 or so clones, about 80% occurring once. The data are from a study of cytomegalovirus exposure and HLA in healthy donors. About the research overall: Of all 400 or so donors who were genotyped, 80% to 85% belonged to the Caucasian-associated ancestry cluster. General study points: Specificity of three CMV-associated chains for CMV antigens was verified in vitro. In a later analysis, most CMV-associated TCR beta chains appeared HLA-restricted. V- and J-gene trimming of TCR beta was linked (in a later analysis) to a missense DCLRE1C variant.

Sequencing was done on a sample of PBMCs. V and J are TRBV2 and TRBJ2-5, with a weak D call TRBD2 (6 bases). The receptor was isolated from a man between 35 and 55 years old in good health and CMV-seronegative. CDR3 sequence reads: CATAGRIQETQYF. CDR3 coding DNA: TGTGCCACCGCGGGACGGATCCAAGAGACCCAGTACTTC. The complete variable domain, with remaining parts taken from reference TRBV2 and TRBJ2-5, reads EPEVTQTPSHQVTQMGQEVILRCVPISNHLYFYWYRQILGQKVEFLVSFYNNEISEKSEIFDDQFSVERPDGSNFTLKIRSTKLEDSAMYFCATAGRIQETQYFGPGTRLLVL.